This TCR beta chain was profiled in a study of human T cells and chemical hapten exposure. TCRdb reanalysed the RACE reads using MiXCR and keeps one entry per CDR3 protein. This sample has 60,000 to 70,000 distinct CDR3 sequences; approximately 11% occur once, and the top ten carry about 5.2%. Germline CDR1 LGHNT, CDR2 FRNRAP. The J segment lost 3 bases and the V segment lost 5 bases, leaving 5 bases of the junction unmatched. CDR3 length: 15 amino acids. The table lists this clonotype with many counts. This sample's time point: pre-sensitization, week 0. The treatment was: therapeutic diphenylcyclopropenone sensitization with weekly scalp DPC.

The receptor was derived from a woman in her forties or fifties with alopecia areata. Some clones in this sample may be carry-over from other donors' samples. The material sequenced was whole blood, taken in connection with sensitization to the hapten diphenylcyclopropenone (DPC). The chain joins TRBV12-5 to TRBJ2-1, with TRBD1 matching 9 bases. The CDR3 reads CASGQGQGIYNEQFF. The CDR3 DNA is TGTGCTAGTGGTCAAGGACAGGGGATCTACAATGAGCAGTTCTTC.